Below are 6 T cell receptor beta chains sequenced from a single sample in a study of T cells in Graves' hyperthyroidism and ophthalmopathy. Researchers took RNA transcripts and amplified the TCR beta CDR3 regions from them. The HTBI primer set drove a first-round RT-PCR of the TCR CDR3. TCRdb used MiXCR to reprocess the multiplex PCR reads, holding one entry per CDR3 protein. The table includes approximately 600,000 distinct CDR3 sequences, 20% to 25% detected once. Sequenced input: blood. The receptors come from a man aged 25-45 years with Graves' ophthalmopathy.

The chain combines TRBV6-1 with TRBJ1-3, with a tentative D call TRBD1 (6 bases). Trimming removed 1 base at V and 8 bases at J, with 9 bases between. The CDR3 is 13 residues long. CDR1 and CDR2 from the germline V gene are MNHNS and SASEGT. As DNA, the CDR3 is TGTGCCAGCAGTGAAGGCAGGGGCCACACCATATATTTT. It yields the protein CASSEGRGHTIYF.

This clonotype came up a few times. The V gene is TRBV6-5, the J gene TRBJ2-5; 8 bases match TRBD2. This CDR3 is built from 16 residues. V trimming: 0 bases; J trimming: 5 bases; junction bases outside the gene matches: 8. The germline V gene encodes CDR1 MNHEY and CDR2 SVGAGI. The CDR3 sequence is CASSYSVSGDHETQYF. CDR3 in DNA: TGTGCCAGCAGTTACTCGGTTAGCGGGGATCATGAGACCCAGTACTTC.

This clonotype was found many times. The chain uses TRBV28 and TRBJ1-5; 8 bases are a match to TRBD1. The J segment lost 0 bases and the V segment lost 6 bases, leaving 10 bases of the junction unmatched. Germline V gene data show CDR1 as MDHEN and CDR2 as SYDVKM. There are 17 residues in the CDR3. DNA of the CDR3: TGTGCCAGCAGGGGGGGACAGGAAAATTATAGCAATCAGCCCCAGCATTTT. This codes for CASRGGQENYSNQPQHF.

The chain employs TRBV27 and TRBJ1-5; tentatively, D is TRBD1 (6 bases). The CDR3 runs to 17 residues. With 5 bases removed from V and 0 bases from J, the gap between germline ends came to 17 bases. CDR1 MNHEY and CDR2 SMNVEV come from the germline V gene (reference sequence). This CDR3 is CASSPRGGGYSNQPQHF. In DNA form, the CDR3 reads TGTGCCAGCAGTCCCCGCGGGGGGGGCTATAGCAATCAGCCCCAGCATTTT.

The chain combines TRBV9 with TRBJ1-3; TRBD1 is a possible D gene (5 bases). The V gene's germline CDR1 is SGDLS and CDR2 YYNGEE. The V end was cut by 3 bases, the J end by 4 bases, with 20 bases between. The CDR3 has 17 residues. This chain's CDR3 is CASSASFASGSGNTIYF. DNA for the CDR3: TGTGCCAGCAGCGCCTCCTTTGCGTCAGGGTCCGGAAACACCATATATTTT.

V usage is TRBV2 and J usage is TRBJ2-2; 10 nucleotides align to TRBD2. V shed 8 bases and J 1 base; nucleotides not matched to a gene: 7. The CDR3 extends over 16 amino acids. The germline V gene has CDR1 SNHLY and CDR2 FYNNEI. In DNA, the CDR3 is TGTGCCAGCCGCTTGCGACTAGCGGGGAACACCGGGGAGCTGTTTTTT. This gives the protein CASRLRLAGNTGELFF.